These 10 T cell receptor beta chains came from one sample sequenced in a study of blood T cell repertoires in COVID-19. Data came from immunoSEQ multiplex PCR; TCRdb stores just in-frame clones and leaves some out. The sample has fewer than 200,000 clones, roughly 87% seen once. Sequences were obtained from peripheral blood. Source of these receptors: a woman in her fifties or sixties with acute or convalescent COVID-19.

The chain carries TRBV19 and TRBJ1-1; the D gene is possibly TRBD1 (6 bases). The CDR3 spans 14 residues. Trimming removed 5 bases from V and 5 bases from J, with 15 bases in between. Per the germline V gene, CDR1 is LNHDA and CDR2 is SQIVND (reference sequence). The CDR3 protein is CASSPTQGLTEAFF. DNA of the CDR3: TGTGCCAGTAGTCCGACACAGGGCTTAACTGAAGCTTTCTTT.

The DNA of the CDR3 is TGCGCCAGCACGCTAAACTACGAGCAGTACTTC. Its translation: CASTLNYEQYF. The chain carries TRBV5-1 and TRBJ2-7, with D unclear. Deletions cut 6 bases from V and 3 bases from J, with 7 bases between. The V gene's germline CDR1 is SGHRS and CDR2 YFSETQ. The CDR3 length is 11 residues. Drawing the rest from reference TRBV5-1 and TRBJ2-7, the complete variable domain is KAGVTQTPRYLIKTRGQQVTLSCSPISGHRSVSWYQQTPGQGLQFLFEYFSETQRNKGNFPGRFSGRQFSNSRSEMNVSTLELGDSALYLCASTLNYEQYFGPGTRLTVT.

The J gene is TRBJ1-1, the V gene TRBV29-1; 7 bases are a match to TRBD1. The CDR3 is 13 residues long. V trimming: 5 bases; J trimming: 1 base; junction bases outside the gene matches: 4. The V gene's germline CDR1 is SQVTM and CDR2 ANQGSEA. The CDR3 region is CSVLRDRNTEAFF. The CDR3 DNA follows: TGCAGCGTTCTCCGGGACAGGAACACTGAAGCTTTCTTT.

The V call is TRBV4-1, the J call TRBJ2-7; tentatively, D is TRBD1 (6 bases). The V and J ends lost 3 bases and 0 bases respectively, with 18 bases between them. The CDR3 loop spans 17 amino acids. CDR1 and CDR2 (germline): MGHRA, YSYEKL. The CDR3 loop reads CASSHSTGIGSSYEQYF. The CDR3 region has the DNA TGCGCCAGCAGCCACTCAACAGGGATTGGAAGCTCCTACGAGCAGTACTTC.

V and J are TRBV3-1 (or the pseudogene TRBV3-2) and TRBJ2-5; 10 bases map to TRBD1. Germline CDR1 LGHDT, CDR2 YNNKEL (reference sequence). This CDR3 region has 15 residues. Unmatched junction bases numbered 7, after V lost 4 bases and J lost 5 bases. The CDR3 bases are TGTGCCAGCAGCCCTGACAGGGGGCGCTTGGAGACCCAGTACTTC. It codes for CASSPDRGRLETQYF.

This clone was seen only a few times. The chain couples TRBV18 to TRBJ2-5; TRBD2 matches 8 bases. The CDR3 is made up of 16 amino acids. The V and J ends lost 4 bases and 2 bases, in that order; junction bases with no gene match: 9. Germline V gene lookup returns CDR1 KGHSH and CDR2 LQKENI. CDR3: CASSRRSSGGQETQYF. The CDR3 nucleotides read TGTGCCAGCTCACGCAGGTCGAGCGGGGGACAAGAGACCCAGTACTTC.

The rearrangement links TRBV4-1 to TRBJ2-7; 11 bases line up with TRBD2. The junction had 6 bases not matched to a gene; V was cut back by 1 base and J by 4 bases. The germline CDR1 and CDR2 sequences are MGHRA and YSYEKL. This CDR3 comprises 16 residues. CDR3 bases: TGCGCCAGCAGCCAAGGCCCACTAGCGGGGGTTTACGAGCAGTACTTC. This encodes CASSQGPLAGVYEQYF.

This chain links TRBV7-2 with TRBJ2-5, with 8 bases that match TRBD2. Losses at the gene ends were 3 bases for V and 0 bases for J; bases not matched to a gene: 0. CDR3 size: 14 residues. In germline, CDR1 is SGHTA, CDR2 FQGNSA. The CDR3 loop is CASSFSGNQETQYF. Here the CDR3 DNA reads TGTGCCAGCAGCTTTAGCGGGAACCAAGAGACCCAGTACTTC.

The V and J genes are TRBV7-9 and TRBJ1-5; D might be TRBD1 (6 bases). Germline-derived CDR1 and CDR2 are SEHNR and FQNEAQ (reference sequence). The CDR3 contains 16 residues. The ends were cut back, 4 bases at V and 3 bases at J, with 16 bases in the middle. CDR3 nucleotide sequence: TGTGCCAGCAGCTCCGACAGGAAGGGTATCAATCAGCCCCAGCATTTT. It codes for CASSSDRKGINQPQHF.

J is TRBJ2-3 and V is TRBV3-1 (or the pseudogene TRBV3-2), with no clear D. V was trimmed by 1 base and J by 4 bases, leaving 12 bases between them. This CDR3 is 15 amino acids long. Germline V CDR1 and CDR2: LGHDT, YNNKEL (reference sequence). The CDR3 region has the DNA TGTGCCAGCAGCCAAGCCGCGGCAGTGGCAGATACGCAGTATTTT. Translated: CASSQAAAVADTQYF.